The present TCR beta chain was sequenced within a study of T cell responses to AZD1222 COVID-19 vaccine. General study points: Dominant CD4 TCR responses targeted spike regions 160-218 and 743-854. Reports indicate that nearly half of spike-specific TCRs are directed at unmutated variant regions. In a largely white British group with more females than males, clonal diversity was possibly underestimated.

Libraries were prepared by immunoSEQ multiplex PCR; TCRdb keeps only in-frame clonotypes and omits some of them. Of some 150,000 clones listed, about 90% are singletons. As concerns this clone: What it binds is not known.

Sequencing used peripheral blood, obtained on day 0 of MenACWY control vaccination. The origin of this receptor is an adult in good health.

This CDR3 reads CASSLGLPSFGANVLTF. CDR3 DNA: TGTGCCAGCAGCTTGGGACTGCCGTCCTTTGGGGCCAACGTCCTGACTTTC. The V gene is TRBV11-3, the J gene TRBJ2-6, with D possibly matching TRBD2 (6 bases). V was trimmed by 3 bases and J by 3 bases, leaving 15 bases between them. In germline, CDR1 is SGHNT, CDR2 YENEEA. This CDR3 has 17 residues. Together with reference TRBV11-3 and TRBJ2-6, the CDR3 gives the full variable domain: EAGVVQSPRYKIIEKKQPVAFWCNPISGHNTLYWYLQNLGQGPELLIRYENEEAVDDSQLPKDRFSAERLKGVDSTLKIQPAELGDSAVYLCASSLGLPSFGANVLTFGAGSRLTVL.